The 13 T cell receptor beta chains below all came from one sample that was sequenced in a study of cytomegalovirus exposure and HLA in healthy donors. Vbeta (60) and Jbeta (13) primers were used in the PCR. Produced via immunoSEQ multiplex PCR; TCRdb's table is partial and in-frame only. In the table there are some 180,000 clones, around 77% of which are singletons. Sequencing used PBMCs. Receptors originate from a woman aged 30 to 39 in good health and CMV-seronegative.

The chain is built from TRBV2 and TRBJ1-5; D remains ambiguous. The length of the CDR3 is 16 residues. Between the trimmed V and J ends, which lost 2 bases and 0 bases, there was a span of 11 bases. In germline, CDR1 is SNHLY, CDR2 FYNNEI. The CDR3 here is CASSELRGFSNQPQHF. The CDR3 nucleotides are TGTGCCAGCAGTGAATTACGGGGATTTAGCAATCAGCCCCAGCATTTT.

This rearrangement joins TRBV30 to TRBJ1-2, with D hard to call. The germline gives CDR1 GTSNPN, CDR2 SVGIG (reference sequence). CDR3 length equals 14 residues. Trimming took 2 bases from V and 5 from J, leaving 15 bases between them. This chain's CDR3 is CAWSSPWVGYGYTF. CDR3 nucleotides: TGTGCCTGGAGTTCCCCATGGGTCGGGTATGGCTACACCTTC. The full variable domain, with the rest looked up from reference TRBV30 and TRBJ1-2, is SQTIHQWPATLVQPVGSPLSLECTVEGTSNPNLYWYRQAAGRGLQLLFYSVGIGQISSEVPQNLSASRPQDRQFILSSKKLLLSDSGFYLCAWSSPWVGYGYTFGSGTRLTVV.

This clone came up once. V and J are TRBV5-8 and TRBJ1-5; TRBD1 might be the D (5 bases). CDR3 length: 15 amino acids. The V end lost 3 bases, the J end lost 0 bases, and 10 bases lay between the germline ends. The germline V gene encodes CDR1 SGHTS and CDR2 YDEGEE. CDR3 amino acids: CASSSTVTSNQPQHF. In DNA, the CDR3 is TGTGCCAGCAGCTCGACAGTAACTAGCAATCAGCCCCAGCATTTT.

This rearrangement joins TRBV9 to TRBJ2-1; weak D call: TRBD2 (6 bases). This CDR3 is 12 amino acids long. V dropped 0 bases and J dropped 9 bases, with 7 bases sitting between them. Germline-derived CDR1 and CDR2 are SGDLS and YYNGEE. Written as DNA, the CDR3 is TGTGCCAGCAGCGTAGGGGGGGTTGAGCAGTTCTTC. Protein: CASSVGGVEQFF.

V usage is TRBV14 and J usage is TRBJ2-7, with 7 bases aligning to TRBD2. CDR1 SGHDN and CDR2 FVKESK come from the germline V gene. After removal of 0 bases from V and 10 bases from J, the junction contained 15 bases not matched to a gene. The CDR3 sequence is 16 residues long. In nucleotides, the CDR3 is TGTGCCAGCAGCCAAGAAGAGTGGAAGGGAGGGCCTCAACAGTACTTC. Protein sequence: CASSQEEWKGGPQQYF. Combining the CDR3 with reference TRBV14 and TRBJ2-7 gives the whole variable domain EAGVTQFPSHSVIEKGQTVTLRCDPISGHDNLYWYRRVMGKEIKFLLHFVKESKQDESGMPNNRFLAERTGGTYSTLKVQPAELEDSGVYFCASSQEEWKGGPQQYFGPGTRLTVT.

A remark on this clone: Other DNA sequences in the sample encode the same CDR3. The chain links TRBV6-5 to TRBJ1-5; no definite D call. This CDR3 has 12 residues. V was cut by 7 bases and J by 4 bases, with 8 bases left in between. The germline V gene encodes CDR1 MNHEY and CDR2 SVGAGI. The CDR3 here is CASNTGNQPQHF. The CDR3 DNA follows: TGTGCCAGCAACACGGGGAATCAGCCCCAGCATTTT.

The rearrangement uses TRBV7-9 and TRBJ2-5, with 8 bases fitting TRBD2. CDR3 length: 16 amino acids. The junction had 4 bases not matched to a gene; V was cut back by 1 base and J by 0 bases. Germline assignment: CDR1 SEHNR and CDR2 FQNEAQ (reference sequence). CDR3 loop: CASSLGGGGNQETQYF. The CDR3 DNA reads TGTGCCAGCAGCTTAGGGGGCGGGGGGAACCAAGAGACCCAGTACTTC.

V is TRBV6-1 and J is TRBJ1-5, with D unresolved. Germline-derived CDR1 and CDR2 are MNHNS and SASEGT. Trimming left V 4 bases short and J 4 bases short, with 11 bases between. This CDR3 is built from 14 residues. The CDR3 DNA reads as TGTGCCAGCAGTGTTCGTCAGATTAATCAGCCCCAGCATTTT. Encoded protein: CASSVRQINQPQHF.

The CDR3 here is CSAKIGTQYF. The DNA of the CDR3 is TGCAGTGCCAAGATCGGGACCCAGTACTTC. The V and J genes are TRBV20-1 and TRBJ2-5; D gene uncertain. The CDR3 consists of 10 residues. With 6 bases removed from V and 7 bases from J, the gap between germline ends came to 9 bases. CDR1 and CDR2 from the germline V gene are DFQATT and SNEGSKA (reference sequence).

Only one count was recorded for this clone. The gene calls are TRBV5-1 and TRBJ1-6; D perhaps matches TRBD1 (5 bases). The CDR3 has 15 residues. V lost 5 bases and J 7 bases, leaving 16 bases between the germline ends. Germline V gives CDR1 SGHRS, CDR2 YFSETQ. CDR3 bases: TGCGCCAGCAGATCGGGAGGGGTGGTGAATTCACCCCTCCACTTT. Amino acids: CASRSGGVVNSPLHF.

The V call is TRBV6-1, the J call TRBJ1-2; D is ambiguous. Germline V lookup: CDR1 MNHNS, CDR2 SASEGT. V was trimmed by 3 bases and J by 2 bases, leaving 4 bases between them. The CDR3 length is 12 residues. The CDR3 sequence is CASSDRNYGYTF. The DNA for the CDR3 is TGTGCCAGCAGTGACAGAAACTATGGCTACACCTTC.

This clone showed up just a few times. The rearrangement links TRBV28 to TRBJ2-1; 7 positions agree with TRBD2. This CDR3 contains 14 residues. Germline CDR1 and CDR2: MDHEN and SYDVKM. Trimming removed 6 bases from V and 0 bases from J; junction bases left unmatched: 2. DNA of the CDR3: TGTGCCAGCAGAGGCGGGGGCTCCTACAATGAGCAGTTCTTC. This translates into CASRGGGSYNEQFF.

The J gene is TRBJ1-1, the V gene TRBV9, with 7 positions matching TRBD1. Germline-derived CDR1 and CDR2 are SGDLS and YYNGEE. V shed 8 bases, J shed 4 bases, and the junction held 11 bases outside the gene matches. The CDR3 sequence is 14 residues long. The CDR3 is CARTQGRRTTEAFF. The CDR3 DNA is TGTGCCAGAACACAGGGGCGTCGTACCACTGAAGCTTTCTTT.